Listed below are T cell receptor beta chains from one sample, sequenced in a study of OX40 agonist ivuxolimab in advanced cancers. Clones were sequenced by immunoSEQ multiplex PCR, and TCRdb holds only the in-frame ones, with some missing. The sample holds around 74,000 clones; around 92% are singletons and the top ten take 8% to 13%. The sample here was CD4+ or CD8+ T cells sorted from blood, taken in a trial of the OX40 agonist ivuxolimab. The receptor source for this set is an adult with an advanced solid tumor such as melanoma, head and neck, liver or kidney cancer. CDR3s include the opening cysteine and the closing phenylalanine or tryptophan. A D gene is named only where the DNA matches it firmly. Size tells how often a clone was seen (once, few, many) or the class of an expanded clone, and some rows leave it out.

DNA: TGCGCCAGCAGCCAAGGACAGTCTGGGGATACGCAGTATTTT; CDR3: CASSQGQSGDTQYF; V: TRBV4-3; length: 14; D: -; size: -; J: TRBJ2-3
DNA: TGCGCCAGCAGTGAAGGGTCAGGGGGGTACGAGCAGTACTTC; CDR3: CASSEGSGGYEQYF; V: TRBV10-2; length: 14; D: -; size: -; J: TRBJ2-7
DNA: TGTGCCAGCAGCTCCACGGCGGGGGGCCTGACAGATACGCAGTATTTT; CDR3: CASSSTAGGLTDTQYF; V: TRBV11-2; length: 16; D: TRBD2; size: -; J: TRBJ2-3
DNA: TGTGCCACCAGCTGGGATGACAGGGCGAATAATTCACCCCTCCACTTT; CDR3: CATSWDDRANNSPLHF; V: TRBV15; length: 16; D: TRBD1; size: -; J: TRBJ1-6
DNA: TGTGCCAGCAGCCAGGGTGACACTGAAGCTTTCTTT; CDR3: CASSQGDTEAFF; V: TRBV6-5; length: 12; D: -; size: -; J: TRBJ1-1
DNA: TGTGCCAGCAGCTTGAGGGAGGACTATGGCTACACCTTC; CDR3: CASSLREDYGYTF; V: TRBV5-4; length: 13; D: -; size: -; J: TRBJ1-2
DNA: TGCGCCAGCAGCCAAGTAGTGACTAGTGGGGAGACCCAGTACTTC; CDR3: CASSQVVTSGETQYF; V: TRBV4-1; length: 15; D: -; size: once; J: TRBJ2-5
DNA: TGCGCCAGCCGCCTGACAGGGAGCTACGAGCAGTACTTC; CDR3: CASRLTGSYEQYF; V: TRBV5-1; length: 13; D: TRBD1; size: -; J: TRBJ2-7
DNA: TGTGCCATCAGTGACTTCGCCGGGGCAGGTGATGGCTACACCTTC; CDR3: CAISDFAGAGDGYTF; V: TRBV10-3; length: 15; D: -; size: -; J: TRBJ1-2
DNA: TGCGCCAGCAGATCGGGAACCGGGGAGCTGTTTTTT; CDR3: CASRSGTGELFF; V: TRBV5-1; length: 12; D: -; size: few; J: TRBJ2-2
DNA: TGTGCCAGCTCACCACCTGCCGCCCGGGGGTCCCCCTACGAGCAGTACTTC; CDR3: CASSPPAARGSPYEQYF; V: TRBV18; length: 17; D: -; size: -; J: TRBJ2-7
DNA: TGTGCCAGCAGCCCCACCGGGACTAGCTTCTACGAGCAGTACTTC; CDR3: CASSPTGTSFYEQYF; V: TRBV9; length: 15; D: TRBD2; size: -; J: TRBJ2-7
DNA: TGCGCCAGCAGTGAAGAGGGGCGGCAGTATTTT; CDR3: CASSEEGRQYF; V: TRBV10-2; length: 11; D: -; size: -; J: TRBJ2-3
DNA: TGCGCCAGCAGCTTGACGGAGACCCAGTACTTC; CDR3: CASSLTETQYF; V: TRBV5-1; length: 11; D: -; size: -; J: TRBJ2-5
DNA: TGTGCCAGCAGTTCTACAGGGGGCGGGCGTGGCTACACCTTC; CDR3: CASSSTGGGRGYTF; V: TRBV27; length: 14; D: TRBD1; size: -; J: TRBJ1-2
DNA: TGTGCCAGCATCTCAGGGTTCAGCGGGGCGGCCGAAGCTTTCTTT; CDR3: CASISGFSGAAEAFF; V: TRBV7-9; length: 15; D: -; size: -; J: TRBJ1-1
DNA: TGTGCCAGCAGCCCGGACGGACTAGCGGGCGATGAGCAGTTCTTC; CDR3: CASSPDGLAGDEQFF; V: TRBV7-8; length: 15; D: TRBD2; size: -; J: TRBJ2-1
DNA: TGTGCCATCAGTGAGATGGGTAGCGGGGGACTTCAGAATACGCAGTATTTT; CDR3: CAISEMGSGGLQNTQYF; V: TRBV10-3; length: 17; D: TRBD2; size: -; J: TRBJ2-3
DNA: TGTGCCAGCAGCTTAGACTTAGGGAATTCACCCCTCCACTTT; CDR3: CASSLDLGNSPLHF; V: TRBV7-9; length: 14; D: -; size: few; J: TRBJ1-6
DNA: TGCGCCAGCAGCCAGAACCCTGGGGTCGGGGGCGAGCAGTACTTC; CDR3: CASSQNPGVGGEQYF; V: TRBV4-1; length: 15; D: -; size: once; J: TRBJ2-7
DNA: TGTGCCAGCAGCTCCGTAGCGGGGGTGGGGACAGATACGCAGTATTTT; CDR3: CASSSVAGVGTDTQYF; V: TRBV7-2; length: 16; D: TRBD2; size: -; J: TRBJ2-3
DNA: TGTGCCAGCAGTGAAGGAGTCATGAGCACAGATACGCAGTATTTT; CDR3: CASSEGVMSTDTQYF; V: TRBV2; length: 15; D: -; size: -; J: TRBJ2-3
DNA: TGTGCCAGCAGCTTCGGACAGGGGCTATACGATGGCTACACCTTC; CDR3: CASSFGQGLYDGYTF; V: TRBV7-3; length: 15; D: TRBD1; size: -; J: TRBJ1-2
DNA: TGCGCCAGCAGTCAATCGGAGGGGCACTCCTTCCCTGGGGCCAACGTCCTGACTTTC; CDR3: CASSQSEGHSFPGANVLTF; V: TRBV23-1; length: 19; D: -; size: -; J: TRBJ2-6
DNA: TGTGCCAGCAGCTTTGATCGGGCTGAGAATGGCTACACCTTC; CDR3: CASSFDRAENGYTF; V: TRBV5-4; length: 14; D: -; size: -; J: TRBJ1-2
DNA: TGTGCCAGTAGTATACTGCCGTTTGGGGCCACTGAAGCTTTCTTT; CDR3: CASSILPFGATEAFF; V: TRBV19; length: 15; D: -; size: -; J: TRBJ1-1
DNA: TGCGCCAGCAGCCCCACCCAAGTTTCAGGGGCGAACTATGGCTACACCTTC; CDR3: CASSPTQVSGANYGYTF; V: TRBV4-1; length: 17; D: -; size: -; J: TRBJ1-2
DNA: TGCGCCAGCAGCGTTACTGGGGGTTACGAGCAGTACTTC; CDR3: CASSVTGGYEQYF; V: TRBV5-1; length: 13; D: -; size: -; J: TRBJ2-7
DNA: TGTGCCAGCAGTGACTCCGCTAGCGGGGGGGCCGATGAGCAGTTCTTC; CDR3: CASSDSASGGADEQFF; V: TRBV6-4; length: 16; D: TRBD2; size: -; J: TRBJ2-1
DNA: TGCGCCAGCAGCCTGACTAGCGGGGTGGATTTATGGACAGATACGCAGTATTTT; CDR3: CASSLTSGVDLWTDTQYF; V: TRBV5-1; length: 18; D: TRBD2; size: -; J: TRBJ2-3
DNA: TGTGCCTGGAGTGTTGGTGTCGAGCAGTACTTC; CDR3: CAWSVGVEQYF; V: TRBV30; length: 11; D: -; size: -; J: TRBJ2-7
DNA: TGCAGCGCTACACAGGGTACCCCATCTGGGGCCAACGTCCTGACTTTC; CDR3: CSATQGTPSGANVLTF; V: TRBV29-1; length: 16; D: -; size: -; J: TRBJ2-6
DNA: TGTGCCAGTAGTATAAGGTCCCCCCATGAGCAGTTCTTC; CDR3: CASSIRSPHEQFF; V: TRBV19; length: 13; D: -; size: -; J: TRBJ2-1
DNA: TGTGCTAGCAGCCAAGGGCTCTCCTACGAGCAGTACTTC; CDR3: CASSQGLSYEQYF; V: TRBV7-7; length: 13; D: -; size: -; J: TRBJ2-7
DNA: TGTGCCAGCAGTGACCTTAATGAGCAGTTCTTC; CDR3: CASSDLNEQFF; V: TRBV25-1; length: 11; D: -; size: -; J: TRBJ2-1
DNA: TGTGCCAGTAGTCCCGCCGCGGGGAGCTCCTACGAGCAGTACTTC; CDR3: CASSPAAGSSYEQYF; V: TRBV19; length: 15; D: -; size: few; J: TRBJ2-7
DNA: TGTGCCTGGAGTCCACATTCCGACTACTTGTCCCAGACGAGAATCTCCTATGGCTACACCTTC; CDR3: CAWSPHSDYLSQTRISYGYTF; V: TRBV30; length: 21; D: -; size: once; J: TRBJ1-2
DNA: TGTGCCAGCAGCTTAGAACCGAATCTAGGGGACACCATATATTTT; CDR3: CASSLEPNLGDTIYF; V: TRBV11-2; length: 15; D: -; size: -; J: TRBJ1-3
DNA: TGTGCCAGCAGTGACAGGGGGACCTCTGGAAACACCATATATTTT; CDR3: CASSDRGTSGNTIYF; V: TRBV6-1; length: 15; D: TRBD1; size: -; J: TRBJ1-3
DNA: TGTGCCAGCAGCGTGGAGGGGGCGTATTATGGCTACACCTTC; CDR3: CASSVEGAYYGYTF; V: TRBV9; length: 14; D: TRBD1; size: -; J: TRBJ1-2
DNA: TGTGCCAGCAGCTTGTTCCTAGCGGGGATCGATACGCAGTATTTT; CDR3: CASSLFLAGIDTQYF; V: TRBV11-2; length: 15; D: TRBD2; size: -; J: TRBJ2-3
DNA: TGCGCCAGCAGCCACGCAAGGGGCAATGAGCAGTTCTTC; CDR3: CASSHARGNEQFF; V: TRBV4-1; length: 13; D: -; size: -; J: TRBJ2-1
DNA: TGTGCCAGCACCCAGACAGGGGTGAACACTGAAGCTTTCTTT; CDR3: CASTQTGVNTEAFF; V: TRBV5-6; length: 14; D: TRBD1; size: -; J: TRBJ1-1
DNA: TGTGCCAGCAGCATTCCGGGACCTTTGTCGGTCTTC; CDR3: CASSIPGPLSVF; V: TRBV7-8; length: 12; D: -; size: -; J: TRBJ2-1
DNA: TGTGCCAGCAGTCGGGGCTCGCCCTACGAGCAGTACTTC; CDR3: CASSRGSPYEQYF; V: TRBV27; length: 13; D: -; size: -; J: TRBJ2-7
DNA: TGTGCCAGCAGCCCATCAGGGGGAATCTATGGCTACACCTTC; CDR3: CASSPSGGIYGYTF; V: TRBV9; length: 14; D: TRBD1; size: few; J: TRBJ1-2
DNA: TGTGCCAGCAGTGCCCCGGGCACCTACGAGCAGTACTTC; CDR3: CASSAPGTYEQYF; V: TRBV2; length: 13; D: -; size: -; J: TRBJ2-7